The clone carrying this T cell receptor (beta chain) was seen a few times. Its specificity is not known. The record originates from a study of blood T cells in healthy people across ages. V was clipped by 6 bases and J by 4 bases; unmatched bases: 5. The CDR3 sequence is 14 residues long. Germline CDR1 and CDR2: SGHVS and FQNEAQ. A second PCR, run for about 7 to 11 cycles, used a sample-barcoded 5' primer plus a J-beta primer mix. Each cDNA molecule carried a tag from a template-switch adaptor that contained 12 random nucleotides. One entry per CDR3 protein results from TCRdb running MiXCR on the 5' RACE reads. Here the sample spans nearly 1 million distinct CDR3 sequences, 51% being singletons. Study results and caveats: CMV status of donors was not determined, possibly confounding expanded clonotype changes.

The TCR comes from a woman aged 55-69 years in good health. V usage is TRBV7-8 and J usage is TRBJ1-5, with 8 bases that match TRBD1. The sequenced material came from blood. The CDR3 spells CASRKDRGNQPQHF. Here the CDR3 DNA reads TGTGCCAGCAGGAAAGACAGGGGAAATCAGCCCCAGCATTTT.